Described below is a single T cell receptor beta chain sequence and its context. Its antigen is still unknown. The record has no base qualities; no much larger clone is one base away. TCRbeta CDR3 regions were amplified from genomic DNA using the immunoSEQ Assay, a bias-controlled multiplex PCR. The authors' analysis ran thus. Within the assay, amplification of reference gene primers was used to estimate how many nucleated cells each sample contained. To quantify the absolute abundance of each unique TCRbeta CDR3 rearrangement, sequence reads were collapsed and filtered. For each sample, productive Simpson clonality was calculated as the square root of Simpson's diversity index over productive rearrangements. TCRdb's version of the immuneACCESS table is confined to in-frame rearrangements and falls short of the full clone set. An unresolved V gene accounts for under half of the shortfall where checked; the remainder is of unknown origin. V, J and clone size are those of that table, while D and trimming were read from the DNA. The sample contains about 130,000 clones, more than 85% of them found a single time. About 4.5% of the sample goes to the ten largest clones.

This entry belongs to a study of blood T cell repertoires in COVID-19 (dated by TCRdb to 2018 to 2021). Looking at the study overall: Collaborator samples came from the United States, Italy and Spain and covered acute and convalescent phases of COVID-19. The prospective study material was composed of cDNA or gDNA derived from T cells, B-cell-depleted T cells, or PBMCs. Subjects who had been exposed to COVID-19, were actively infected with it, or had recovered from it provided the deeply sampled blood TCRbeta repertoires that made up the dataset. The repertoires were released in a freely available public database intended as a resource for research on the immune response to SARS-CoV-2. Samples came from the ongoing ImmuneRACE study (first 160 participants) plus 1,254 subjects from 6 global collaborators. The sample metadata nearly always contained a de-identified subject ID, COVID-19 status, age in years and sex. Where HLA class I and class II types were available, the types were taken from metadata supplied by the sample provider, not from assay-based typing.

In Seattle, one collaborating source enrolled patients while the infection was active and tracked those patients longitudinally over the course of disease. The collaborating institutions used their own protocols to collect whole blood in K2EDTA tubes. For TCRbeta analysis, collaborator samples were shipped as frozen whole blood, as isolated PBMCs, or as DNA extracted from either sample type. Results the study describes overall, beyond this receptor: How much clinical and demographic metadata was included differed by source and by participant, and the metadata was provided uncurated.

This TCR was recovered from a man aged 60-69 years with COVID-19, enrolled during active disease. The sequenced sample was peripheral blood.

The nucleotides are TGTGCCTGCCTGGACAGGGGAGGAAACACCATATATTTT. It translates as CACLDRGGNTIYF. The V and J segments used are TRBV30 and TRBJ1-3; 9 bases in the middle match TRBD1. Taken from the germline V gene (reference sequence), the CDR1 and CDR2 loops are GTSNPN and SVGIG. The junction shows trimming of 6 bases on V and 4 bases on J, and the gene matches do not reach 4 bases of it. The CDR3 has 13 amino acids, counting the end cysteine and phenylalanine. Only the CDR3 DNA is retained, 39 bases long and in frame from the first base.